These 23 T cell receptor beta chains were sequenced from one sample in a study of blood T cell repertoires in COVID-19 (TCRdb year 2020). Library generation was performed with the immunoSEQ multiplex PCR assay. TCRdb mirrors the immuneACCESS table, restricted to in-frame sequences. Some clones are absent from its copies; in checked studies, under half trace to an unresolved V gene, and the reason for the others is unknown. A total of approximately 120,000 clones appear in this sample, 70% to 75% of them only once. The ten biggest clones cover around 5.5% of the sample. The sample was peripheral blood. These receptors originate from a man between 60 and 70 years old with acute or convalescent COVID-19.

CDR3 protein: CASSISGTVNTEAFF. DNA of the CDR3: TGTGCCAGCAGCATCTCCGGGACAGTGAACACTGAAGCTTTCTTT. This chain joins TRBV11-2 and TRBJ1-1; 7 positions match TRBD1. The J segment lost 0 bases and the V segment lost 5 bases, leaving 6 bases of the junction unmatched. The germline gives CDR1 SGHAT, CDR2 FQNNGV. This CDR3 has 15 amino acids. The complete variable domain, with remaining parts taken from reference TRBV11-2 and TRBJ1-1, reads EAGVAQSPRYKIIEKRQSVAFWCNPISGHATLYWYQQILGQGPKLLIQFQNNGVVDDSQLPKDRFSAERLKGVDSTLKIQPAKLEDSAVYLCASSISGTVNTEAFFGQGTRLTVV.

V is TRBV10-2 and J is TRBJ1-1, with 10 bases aligning to TRBD1. This CDR3 is built from 15 residues. Germline trimming cut 3 bases from V and 8 bases from J; bases unmatched to any gene: 9. CDR1 is WSHSY and CDR2 is SAAADI in the germline V gene. The CDR3 sequence: CASSEGGTGVPEAFF. The CDR3 region has the DNA TGCGCCAGCAGTGAAGGCGGGACAGGGGTACCCGAAGCTTTCTTT.

V usage is TRBV12-5 and J usage is TRBJ1-2; 12 bases match TRBD1. This CDR3 spans 17 amino acids. The J segment lost 8 bases and the V segment lost 2 bases, leaving 12 bases of the junction unmatched. Germline V gives CDR1 LGHNT, CDR2 FRNRAP. The CDR3 DNA follows: TGTGCTAGTGGTTTGACAGGACCGGGACAGGGGGCAAAAGGCTACACCTTC. It is translated as CASGLTGPGQGAKGYTF.

The chain is built from TRBV5-1 and TRBJ2-5, with 9 bases matching TRBD1. Germline CDR1 is SGHRS and CDR2 is YFSETQ. The junction had 7 bases not matched to a gene; V was cut back by 3 bases and J by 4 bases. The CDR3 sequence is 15 residues long. DNA of the CDR3: TGCGCCAGCAGCTCTGGGACAGGGCCGGGAGAGACCCAGTACTTC. It codes for CASSSGTGPGETQYF.

The gene calls are TRBV14 and TRBJ2-7; D is possibly TRBD2 (7 bases). V was trimmed by 0 bases and J by 3 bases, leaving 12 bases between them. The CDR3 is made up of 15 amino acids. The germline CDR1 and CDR2 sequences are SGHDN and FVKESK. CDR3 region: CASSQDWGGLYEQYF. The CDR3 region has the DNA TGTGCCAGCAGCCAAGATTGGGGGGGGCTCTACGAGCAGTACTTC.

The chain couples TRBV29-1 to TRBJ1-4; possible D gene TRBD1, 5 bases. This CDR3 region has 17 residues. Germline CDR1 reads SQVTM; CDR2 reads ANQGSEA. Trimming took 6 bases from V and 11 from J, leaving 31 bases between them. CDR3 coding DNA: TGCAGCGTGTCCGTCCGGGACTGGGGCGGTCAGGTTGTGAAACTGTTTTTT. Translating it yields CSVSVRDWGGQVVKLFF.

This chain joins TRBV14 and TRBJ1-3; D possibly corresponds to TRBD1 (6 bases). The CDR3 runs 16 residues. The V gene lost 8 bases and the J gene lost 1 base, with 18 bases spanning the gap. Germline CDR1 SGHDN, CDR2 FVKESK. The CDR3 coding sequence is TGTGCCAGCTCCCCGGACAGTTACTTATCTGGAAACACCATATATTTT. Amino acids: CASSPDSYLSGNTIYF.

V usage is TRBV7-2 and J usage is TRBJ2-1; D might be TRBD1 (6 bases). V gave up 5 bases and J gave up 5 bases, with 16 bases separating them. From germline, CDR1 is SGHTA and CDR2 FQGNSA. This CDR3 has 15 residues. CDR3 in DNA: TGTGCCAGCAGCCTCGGATTAACAGGGCACAATGAGCAGTTCTTC. Its protein is CASSLGLTGHNEQFF.

V gene TRBV6-4 combines with J gene TRBJ1-1; D unresolved. CDR3 length: 14 amino acids. Germline V gene data show CDR1 as MRHNA and CDR2 as SNTAGT. The V gene lost 4 bases and the J gene lost 3 bases, with 12 bases spanning the gap. In DNA form, the CDR3 reads TGTGCCAGCAGTGGTCTCCTCCCTTACACTGAAGCTTTCTTT. Translation: CASSGLLPYTEAFF.

V gene TRBV11-2 combines with J gene TRBJ1-6, with no clear D. This CDR3 has 16 residues. Trimming stripped 3 bases from V and 6 bases from J, with 15 bases between. CDR1 and CDR2 from the germline V gene are SGHAT and FQNNGV. CDR3 bases: TGTGCCAGCAGCTTCCGGCCCCGGGAGCCTAATTCACCCCTCCACTTT. Its protein product is CASSFRPREPNSPLHF.

The chain links TRBV24-1 to TRBJ2-2; 10 bases are a match to TRBD1. The CDR3 is 17 amino acids. Germline V gives CDR1 KGHDR, CDR2 SFDVKD. V trimming: 4 bases; J trimming: 5 bases; junction bases outside the gene matches: 9. Written as DNA, the CDR3 is TGTGCCACCAGTGAGTCCCGGGACAGGGGCGAGACCGGGGAGCTGTTTTTT. Translated: CATSESRDRGETGELFF.

This clone was seen once. The chain has TRBV6-5 and TRBJ2-1; 8 bases are shared with TRBD2. Germline assignment: CDR1 MNHEY and CDR2 SVGAGI. Trimming took 6 bases from V and 0 from J; bases not matched to a gene: 4. This CDR3 is built from 15 residues. CDR3 DNA: TGTGCCAGCAGACCCAGCGGGGGCTCCTACAATGAGCAGTTCTTC. As protein: CASRPSGGSYNEQFF.

The chain combines TRBV9 with TRBJ2-3; 10 positions match TRBD2. V lost 4 bases, J lost 4 bases, and 9 bases stayed unmatched. This CDR3 is 16 amino acids long. The germline gives CDR1 SGDLS, CDR2 YYNGEE. CDR3 nucleotide sequence: TGTGCCAGCAGCCCCTTAGCGGGAGGTAATGCAGATACGCAGTATTTT. Encoded protein: CASSPLAGGNADTQYF. The whole variable domain, remainder taken from reference TRBV9 and TRBJ2-3, is DSGVTQTPKHLITATGQRVTLRCSPRSGDLSVYWYQQSLDQGLQFLIQYYNGEERAKGNILERFSAQQFPDLHSELNLSSLELGDSALYFCASSPLAGGNADTQYFGPGTRLTVL.

This clone was found a few times. The genes are TRBV30 and TRBJ1-2; TRBD1 is a possible D gene (6 bases). V lost 3 bases, J lost 3 bases, and 8 bases lay in between. This CDR3 region has 12 residues. CDR1 is GTSNPN and CDR2 is SVGIG in the germline V gene (reference sequence). This CDR3 is CAWRQGYYGYTF. The CDR3 DNA follows: TGTGCCTGGAGGCAGGGGTACTATGGCTACACCTTC.

This chain uses TRBV24-1 with TRBJ2-1, with TRBD1 matching 7 bases. The V gene end was trimmed by 4 bases and the J gene end by 5 bases; junction bases not matched to a gene: 13. Per the germline V gene, CDR1 is KGHDR and CDR2 is SFDVKD. The CDR3 runs 17 residues. The CDR3 loop is CATSEPMTGRSHNEQFF. The CDR3 DNA is TGTGCCACCAGTGAACCCATGACAGGGAGAAGCCACAATGAGCAGTTCTTC.

The rearrangement uses TRBV6-5 and TRBJ2-3, with D perhaps matching TRBD1 (6 bases). This CDR3 comprises 13 residues. Trimming cost V 8 bases and J 4 bases, with 13 bases left between them. Germline V gives CDR1 MNHEY, CDR2 SVGAGI. CDR3 coding DNA: TGTGCCAGCCAGGGGAGTGTTCCAGATACGCAGTATTTT. This translates into CASQGSVPDTQYF.

The CDR3 here is CASGGNSYPTNEKLFF. The CDR3 DNA reads TGTGCCAGCGGAGGGAATTCATACCCAACTAATGAAAAACTGTTTTTT. V usage is TRBV11-3 and J usage is TRBJ1-4; D is undetermined. The CDR3 is 16 amino acids. CDR1 and CDR2 from the germline V gene are SGHNT and YENEEA. V lost 8 bases to trimming and J lost 0 bases, with 16 bases between them.

The CDR3 sequence is CASTPWTSGGYNEQFF. The CDR3 DNA reads TGTGCCAGCACCCCCTGGACTAGCGGGGGTTACAATGAGCAGTTCTTC. This rearrangement joins TRBV19 to TRBJ2-1, with 13 bases lining up with TRBD2. Trimming cost V 9 bases and J 4 bases; bases outside gene matches: 9. Germline V gene data show CDR1 as LNHDA and CDR2 as SQIVND (reference sequence). This CDR3 is built from 16 residues.

In its sample, this clone was seen a few times. CDR3 amino acids: CASRMDRVEKLFF. CDR3 DNA: TGTGCCAGCAGGATGGACAGGGTTGAAAAACTGTTTTTT. The chain recombines TRBV6-5 with TRBJ1-4; TRBD1 matches 8 bases. CDR1 is MNHEY, CDR2 SVGAGI, per germline. V lost 6 bases, J lost 7 bases, and 4 bases stayed unmatched. The CDR3 has 13 residues.

The rearrangement links TRBV19 to TRBJ2-3; D gene uncertain. V lost 7 bases and J lost 1, with 6 bases in between. The CDR3 is 12 amino acids. The germline gives CDR1 LNHDA, CDR2 SQIVND (reference sequence). CDR3 nucleotide sequence: TGTGCCAGTACCGGAGGCACAGATACGCAGTATTTT. This gives the protein CASTGGTDTQYF.

V usage is TRBV7-8 and J usage is TRBJ1-1; 8 positions match TRBD1. This CDR3 is 15 amino acids long. The V gene end was trimmed by 4 bases and the J gene end by 5 bases; junction bases not matched to a gene: 9. The germline V gene has CDR1 SGHVS and CDR2 FQNEAQ. The chain's CDR3 is CASSSDRGDRTEAFF. The CDR3 nucleotides read TGTGCCAGCAGCTCTGACAGGGGCGACAGAACTGAAGCTTTCTTT. The full variable domain, its missing parts supplied by reference TRBV7-8 and TRBJ1-1, is GAGVSQSPRYKVAKRGQDVALRCDPISGHVSLFWYQQALGQGPEFLTYFQNEAQLDKSGLPSDRFFAERPEGSVSTLKIQRTQQEDSAVYLCASSSDRGDRTEAFFGQGTRLTVV.

In nucleotides, the CDR3 is TGTGCCAGCAGCCCTCATCCCCGACAGGCGAGGAGTCAGCCCCAGCATTTT. This encodes CASSPHPRQARSQPQHF. The gene calls are TRBV6-2 or TRBV6-3 and TRBJ1-5; D might be TRBD1 (6 bases). V shed 6 bases and J shed 6 bases, with 24 bases lying between them. This CDR3 contains 17 residues. CDR1 MNHEY and CDR2 SVGEGT come from the germline V gene.

The chain combines TRBV30 with TRBJ2-7; a weak D match, TRBD1 (5 bases). Looked up from germline, CDR1 is GTSNPN and CDR2 is SVGIG (reference sequence). CDR3 length equals 11 residues. V dropped 2 bases and J dropped 6 bases, with 8 bases sitting between them. Here the CDR3 reads CAWSLRGEQYF. The CDR3 DNA reads as TGTGCCTGGAGTTTAAGGGGCGAGCAGTACTTC.